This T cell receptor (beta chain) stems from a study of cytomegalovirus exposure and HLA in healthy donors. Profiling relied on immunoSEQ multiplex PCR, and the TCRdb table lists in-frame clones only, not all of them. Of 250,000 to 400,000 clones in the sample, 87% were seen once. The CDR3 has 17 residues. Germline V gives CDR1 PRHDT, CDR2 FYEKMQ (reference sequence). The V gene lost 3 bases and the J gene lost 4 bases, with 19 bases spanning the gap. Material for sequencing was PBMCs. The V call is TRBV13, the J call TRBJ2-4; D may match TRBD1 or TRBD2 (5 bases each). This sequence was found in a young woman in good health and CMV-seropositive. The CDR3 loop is CASSFFGRRDLKNIQYF. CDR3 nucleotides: TGTGCCAGCAGCTTCTTTGGCCGACGGGACCTAAAAAACATTCAGTACTTC.